The rows below give T cell receptor beta chains drawn from one sample of a study of cytomegalovirus exposure and HLA in healthy donors. Data came from immunoSEQ multiplex PCR; TCRdb stores just in-frame clones and leaves some out. The data show more than 50,000 clones, over 65% seen once. Source material: PBMCs. The receptors derive from a man aged 40-49 years in good health and CMV-seropositive. The CDR3 runs from the conserved cysteine through the conserved F or W. The order of the fields is D gene, V gene, J gene, clone size, CDR3 DNA, CDR3 protein. D genes are given only for firm matches. Size values are once, few and many counts, or a class for expanded clones, and some rows have none.

NA	TRBV29-1	TRBJ2-5	once	TGCAGCGTTGAAGATCCCCGGGTGGTCCAAGAGACCCAGTACTTC	CSVEDPRVVQETQYF
TRBD1	TRBV5-1	TRBJ1-1	NA	TGCGCCAGCAGCCCAGGGACAGGGGATGAGGCTTTCTTT	CASSPGTGDEAFF
TRBD1	TRBV5-1	TRBJ2-1	NA	TGCGCCAGTTCTCCAGGGGGCCATCACAATGAGCAGTTCTTC	CASSPGGHHNEQFF
TRBD1	TRBV6-5	TRBJ1-5	NA	TGTGCCAGCAGTCGACAGGGAGACCCGGAGCCCCAGCATTTT	CASSRQGDPEPQHF
TRBD2	TRBV30	TRBJ2-5	NA	TGTGCCTGGAGCGGGGGGTCCTGGACCCAGTACTTC	CAWSGGSWTQYF
NA	TRBV2	TRBJ1-1	NA	TGTGCCAGCAGCGTGAACACTGAAGCTTTCTTT	CASSVNTEAFF
NA	TRBV9	TRBJ1-2	NA	TGTGCCAGCAGCTCCCAGACTAACTATGGCTACACCTTC	CASSSQTNYGYTF
NA	TRBV5-1	TRBJ2-3	NA	TGCGCCAGCAGCTTGGCGATCGGGAAGGAGACGCAGTATTTT	CASSLAIGKETQYF
TRBD2	TRBV4-1	TRBJ2-5	NA	TGCGCCAGCAGCCTTAGAGGAGCGGGGGGTTCCCAAGAGACCCAGTACTTC	CASSLRGAGGSQETQYF
TRBD1	TRBV14	TRBJ2-1	NA	TGTGCCAGCAGCCCGAGGGACAGCATTTACAATGAGCAGTTCTTC	CASSPRDSIYNEQFF
TRBD1	TRBV6-1	TRBJ1-2	NA	TGTGCCAGCAGTGAGATAGGGACAGGGGGCGTCTTTAGCTACACCTTC	CASSEIGTGGVFSYTF
TRBD1	TRBV6-1	TRBJ1-5	NA	TGTGCCAGCAGAGGACAGGGATTGGGGCAGCCCCAGCATTTT	CASRGQGLGQPQHF
NA	TRBV7-9	TRBJ1-2	NA	TGTGCCAGCAGCTTATCGTTCCCTGACTCTGGCTACACCTTC	CASSLSFPDSGYTF
NA	TRBV7-9	TRBJ1-2	once	TGTGCCAGCAGCTCGGGTGGGCGGGGACTTAACTATGGCTACACCTTC	CASSSGGRGLNYGYTF
NA	TRBV11-2	TRBJ2-2	once	TGTGCCAGCAGCTTTGTATTGGACTACAACACCGGGGAGCTGTTTTTT	CASSFVLDYNTGELFF
TRBD2	TRBV2	TRBJ2-7	NA	TGTGCCAGCAGGGCGGGACTAGCGGCTTACGAGCAGTACTTC	CASRAGLAAYEQYF
NA	TRBV6-1	TRBJ1-2	NA	TGTGCCAGCAGTGAAGCGCTTCGGAGGGGCCAGAACTATGGCTACACCTTC	CASSEALRRGQNYGYTF
TRBD1	TRBV5-1	TRBJ1-2	NA	TGCGCCAGCAGCTCCCGGACAGGCTATGGCTACACCTTC	CASSSRTGYGYTF
NA	TRBV6-6	TRBJ1-5	NA	TGTGCCAGCAGTCTAGGACAACCCCAAGGAGATCAGCCCCAGCATTTT	CASSLGQPQGDQPQHF
NA	TRBV5-1	TRBJ2-7	NA	TGCGCCAGCAGCTTGGTATCTACCTACGAGCAGTACTTC	CASSLVSTYEQYF
NA	TRBV6-5	TRBJ2-2	NA	TGTGCCAGCAGTTCCATAGGAGACACCGGGGAGCTGTTTTTT	CASSSIGDTGELFF
NA	TRBV29-1	TRBJ1-1	NA	TGCAGCGTGGGACAAATGAACACTGAAGCTTTCTTT	CSVGQMNTEAFF
TRBD1	TRBV7-9	TRBJ1-5	NA	TGTGCCAGCAGCTTAGAGGGGGCGCAGGGTCAGCCCCAGCATTTT	CASSLEGAQGQPQHF
NA	TRBV7-2	TRBJ1-2	once	TGTGCCAGCAGCCCGAGGGTAACTAACTATGGCTACACCTTC	CASSPRVTNYGYTF
TRBD2	TRBV6-5	TRBJ2-1	NA	TGTGCCAGCAGATCCGGGACTAGCGGGTTCAATGAGCAGTTCTTC	CASRSGTSGFNEQFF
TRBD2	TRBV29-1	TRBJ2-3	NA	TGCAGCGCCGATGGCGGGGGGGGGATCACAGATACGCAGTATTTT	CSADGGGGITDTQYF
TRBD1	TRBV5-4	TRBJ1-2	NA	TGTGCCAGCAGCTTCGACAGGGTGGACGGCTACACCTTC	CASSFDRVDGYTF
TRBD1	TRBV6-5	TRBJ1-1	NA	TGTGCCAGCAGCCGGACAGGGGGCACGGGCACTGAAGCTTTCTTT	CASSRTGGTGTEAFF
NA	TRBV27	TRBJ1-2	NA	TGTGCCAGCAGTTTGGTGGGAGGCCATAAGAACTATGGCTACACCTTC	CASSLVGGHKNYGYTF
NA	TRBV19	TRBJ1-1	few	TGTGCCAGTAGAGGAGGGTACACTGAAGCTTTCTTT	CASRGGYTEAFF
TRBD2	TRBV7-8	TRBJ2-7	NA	TGTGCCAGCAGCCCCGTGGGAGGGTACGAGCAGTACTTC	CASSPVGGYEQYF
TRBD2	TRBV2	TRBJ2-2	NA	TGTGCCAGAGAGAAGACTAGCCCGAACACCGGGGAGCTGTTTTTT	CAREKTSPNTGELFF
NA	TRBV15	TRBJ2-7	NA	TGTGCCACCAGCAGAGAACAGTACTCCTACGAGCAGTACTTC	CATSREQYSYEQYF
NA	TRBV2	TRBJ2-5	NA	TGTGCCAGCAGTGAAGGCGGTAGGGGTCCAGAGACCCAGTACTTC	CASSEGGRGPETQYF